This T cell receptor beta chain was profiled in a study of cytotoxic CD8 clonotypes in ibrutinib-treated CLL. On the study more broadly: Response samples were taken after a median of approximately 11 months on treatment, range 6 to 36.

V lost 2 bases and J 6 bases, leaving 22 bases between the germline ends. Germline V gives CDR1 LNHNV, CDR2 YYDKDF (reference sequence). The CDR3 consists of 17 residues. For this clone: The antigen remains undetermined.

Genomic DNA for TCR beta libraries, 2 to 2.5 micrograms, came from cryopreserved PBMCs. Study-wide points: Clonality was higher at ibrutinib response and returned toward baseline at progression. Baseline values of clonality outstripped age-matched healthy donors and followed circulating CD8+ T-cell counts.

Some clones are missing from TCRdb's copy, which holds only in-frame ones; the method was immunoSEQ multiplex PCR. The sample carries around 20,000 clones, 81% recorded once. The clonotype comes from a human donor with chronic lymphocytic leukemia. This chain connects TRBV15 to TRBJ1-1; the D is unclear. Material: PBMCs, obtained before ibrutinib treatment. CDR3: CATSRSISLVAGPEAFF. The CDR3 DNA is TGTGCCACCAGCAGATCCATAAGCCTAGTCGCCGGGCCTGAAGCTTTCTTT.